The T cell receptor beta chain under discussion was sequenced for a study of blood T cells in healthy people across ages. The CDR3 has 13 residues. Germline lookup yields CDR1 LGHNA and CDR2 YSLEER. Regarding this clonotype: Mismatch with germline at one junction end may stem from a read error.

A J-beta primer mix and a sample-barcoded 5' primer were used in a second PCR of roughly 7 to 12 cycles. TCRdb independently ran MiXCR on the 5' RACE reads; one entry per CDR3 protein. The table includes about 1.8 million distinct CDR3 sequences, about 49% detected once. Sequenced sample: blood. This TCR came from a woman aged 40 to 50 in good health. V gene TRBV4-3 combines with J gene TRBJ2-7; D unclear. The CDR3 coding sequence is TGCGCCAGAAGCCAAGCCAACAGTTACGAGCAGTACTTC. This codes for CARSQANSYEQYF.